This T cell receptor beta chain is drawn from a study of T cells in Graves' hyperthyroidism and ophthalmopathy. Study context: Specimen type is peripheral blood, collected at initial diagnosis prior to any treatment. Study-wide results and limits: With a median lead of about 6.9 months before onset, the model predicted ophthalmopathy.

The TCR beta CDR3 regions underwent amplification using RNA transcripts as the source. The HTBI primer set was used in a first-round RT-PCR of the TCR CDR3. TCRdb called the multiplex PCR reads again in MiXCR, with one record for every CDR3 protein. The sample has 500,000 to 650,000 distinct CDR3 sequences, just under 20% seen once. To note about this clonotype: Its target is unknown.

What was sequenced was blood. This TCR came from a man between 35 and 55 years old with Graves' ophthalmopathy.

The CDR3 DNA follows: TGTGCCAGCAGTTTATCTTCTGCGACAGATACGCAGTATTTT. Translating it yields CASSLSSATDTQYF. The genes are TRBV27 and TRBJ2-3; D is unresolved. Trimming left V 0 bases short and J 3 bases short, with 7 bases between. The CDR3 covers 14 residues. Germline V CDR1 and CDR2: MNHEY, SMNVEV (reference sequence).